This T cell receptor (beta chain) stems from a study of PD-L1 blockade in urothelial cancer. Study as a whole: Specimens of blood held a median count of roughly 140,000 T cells. Study-wide findings and caveats: Larger 3-week expansion of tumor-associated blood clones was seen in durable-benefit patients.

The V segment lost 6 bases and the J segment 10 bases; nucleotides outside the gene matches: 10. CDR3 length equals 14 residues. Germline CDR1 SQVTM, CDR2 ANQGSEA. Spiked synthetic TCR analogs estimated absolute template abundance per PCR. Profiling relied on immunoSEQ multiplex PCR, and the TCRdb table lists in-frame clones only, not all of them. Among more than 35,000 clones listed, 90% to 95% were seen once. Specified time point: pretreatment peripheral blood. Each patient gave between 1 and 8 samples, pretreatment and on-treatment. Comment on this clone: Its matching antigen is unknown.

This sequence joins TRBV29-1 and TRBJ2-1; 12 nucleotides match TRBD2. Source: PBMCs, taken around atezolizumab (anti-PD-L1) treatment. The TCR comes from an older woman with urothelial cancer. DNA of the CDR3: TGCAGCGTCCGCATGACTAGCGGGAGTGGGGAGCAGTTCTTC. Translation: CSVRMTSGSGEQFF.